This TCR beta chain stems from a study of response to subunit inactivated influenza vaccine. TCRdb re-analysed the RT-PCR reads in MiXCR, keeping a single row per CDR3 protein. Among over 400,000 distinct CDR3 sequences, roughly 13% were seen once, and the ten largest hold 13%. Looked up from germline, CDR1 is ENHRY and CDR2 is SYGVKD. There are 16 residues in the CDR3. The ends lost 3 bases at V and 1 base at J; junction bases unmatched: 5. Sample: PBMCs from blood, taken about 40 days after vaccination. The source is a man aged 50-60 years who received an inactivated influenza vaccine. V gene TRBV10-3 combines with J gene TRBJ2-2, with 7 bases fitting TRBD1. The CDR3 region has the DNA TGTGCCATCAGTGATGTGACAGGGTGGAACACCGGGGAGCTGTTTTTT. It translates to CAISDVTGWNTGELFF.